The T cell receptor (beta chain) described here comes from a study of CD8 T cells in ankylosing spondylitis. One entry per CDR3 protein results from TCRdb running MiXCR on the 5' RACE reads. Among roughly 350,000 distinct CDR3 sequences, 8% were seen once, and the ten largest hold roughly 15%. In this sample, this clonotype turned up many times. Its target is not known. Study findings and constraints: A motif of fewer than ten highly homologous TCR beta variants was seen as apparently characteristic of ankylosing spondylitis blood.

The germline V gene has CDR1 LGHDT and CDR2 YNNKEL (reference sequence). This CDR3 contains 14 residues. Trimming stripped 3 bases from V and 2 bases from J, with 8 bases between. The sample taken for sequencing was blood, either unsorted or a sorted T cell fraction (not recorded which). This chain links TRBV3-1 with TRBJ1-5, with D possibly matching TRBD1 (6 bases). This TCR derives from a male donor with ankylosing spondylitis. CDR3 sequence (DNA): TGTGCCAGCAGCCACAGGGGAGGCAATCAGCCCCAGCATTTT. This gives the protein CASSHRGGNQPQHF.